The clone carrying this T cell receptor (beta chain) was seen just once. Some clones are missing from TCRdb's copy, which holds only in-frame ones; the method was immunoSEQ multiplex PCR. The data hold around 250,000 clones, with around four fifths observed a single time. These data originate in a study of blood T cell repertoires in COVID-19. As for the study in general: Sources were T cells, B-cell-depleted T cells, or PBMCs; the material itself was cDNA or gDNA.

V lost 3 bases and J lost 0, with 10 bases in between. The germline gives CDR1 SGHRS, CDR2 YFSETQ. The CDR3 extends over 14 amino acids. Sequencing was performed on peripheral blood. This receptor was identified in a man older than 75 with acute or convalescent COVID-19. V usage is TRBV5-1 and J usage is TRBJ2-7; D remains unclear. CDR3 sequence: CASSSTVSSYEQYF. CDR3 DNA sequence: TGCGCCAGCAGCTCAACAGTTTCCTCCTACGAGCAGTACTTC. Full variable domain (rest looked up from reference TRBV5-1 and TRBJ2-7): KAGVTQTPRYLIKTRGQQVTLSCSPISGHRSVSWYQQTPGQGLQFLFEYFSETQRNKGNFPGRFSGRQFSNSRSEMNVSTLELGDSALYLCASSSTVSSYEQYFGPGTRLTVT.